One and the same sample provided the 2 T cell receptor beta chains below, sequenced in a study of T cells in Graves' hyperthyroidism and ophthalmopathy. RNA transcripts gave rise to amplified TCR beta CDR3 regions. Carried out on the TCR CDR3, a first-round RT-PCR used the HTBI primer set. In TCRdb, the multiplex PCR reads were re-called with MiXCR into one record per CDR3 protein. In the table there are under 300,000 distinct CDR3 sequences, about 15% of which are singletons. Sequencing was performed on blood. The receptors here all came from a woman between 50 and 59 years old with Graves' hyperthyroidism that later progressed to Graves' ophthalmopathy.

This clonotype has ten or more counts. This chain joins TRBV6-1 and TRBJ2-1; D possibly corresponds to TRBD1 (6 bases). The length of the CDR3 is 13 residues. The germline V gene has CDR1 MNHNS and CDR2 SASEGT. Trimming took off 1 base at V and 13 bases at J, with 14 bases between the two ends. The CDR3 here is CASSEVNRDHQFF. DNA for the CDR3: TGTGCCAGCAGTGAAGTTAACAGGGACCATCAGTTCTTC.

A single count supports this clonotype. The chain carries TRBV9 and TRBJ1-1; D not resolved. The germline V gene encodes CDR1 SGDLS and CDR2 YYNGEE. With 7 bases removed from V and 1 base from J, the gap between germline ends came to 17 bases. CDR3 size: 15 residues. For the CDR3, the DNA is TGTGCCAGCGGCTCCCGGAGGCAGAAGAACACTGAAGCTTTCTTT. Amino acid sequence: CASGSRRQKNTEAFF.